This entry concerns a single T cell receptor (beta chain). Its matching antigen is unknown. The record originates from a study of PD-1 blockade in classical Hodgkin lymphoma. About the study: On a schedule of every 2 weeks, patients received nivolumab 3 mg/kg intravenously. Notes on the study in general: Patients starting nivolumab under 1 year after ASCT were excluded. The diversity seen at baseline in complete responders resembled that of newly diagnosed patients.

Here immunoSEQ multiplex PCR was the method, and the copy in TCRdb shows in-frame clones only, minus some. The top ten clones hold roughly 3% of a sample with about 89,000 clones, about nine tenths of them seen once. The CDR3 consists of 15 residues. Losses at the gene ends were 4 bases for V and 2 bases for J; bases not matched to a gene: 8. The germline gives CDR1 SGHRS, CDR2 YFSETQ. Indicated time point: cycle 4 day 1 (C4D1), after less than 7 weeks of nivolumab. Every patient had relapsed following autologous stem cell transplantation, and cohorts differed in brentuximab vedotin exposure. Here the sequenced sample was peripheral blood mononuclear cells (PBMCs), taken before the fourth cycle of nivolumab. This receptor was taken from a human donor with classical Hodgkin lymphoma. J is TRBJ1-2 and V is TRBV5-1, with 7 bases lining up with TRBD1. CDR3 protein: CASSRLTGENYGYTF. The DNA of the CDR3 is TGCGCCAGCAGCCGACTCACAGGGGAGAACTATGGCTACACCTTC. Looking up the rest from reference TRBV5-1 and TRBJ1-2 gives the full variable domain: KAGVTQTPRYLIKTRGQQVTLSCSPISGHRSVSWYQQTPGQGLQFLFEYFSETQRNKGNFPGRFSGRQFSNSRSEMNVSTLELGDSALYLCASSRLTGENYGYTFGSGTRLTVV.